The rows below give T cell receptor beta chains drawn from one sample of a study of cytomegalovirus exposure and HLA in healthy donors. Sequenced by immunoSEQ multiplex PCR; TCRdb stores in-frame clones only, minus some. The sample lists roughly 55,000 clones, 65% to 85% seen once, with roughly 2.5% in the top ten. Sequences were obtained from PBMCs. The receptors come from a boy between 5 and 17 years old in good health and CMV-seropositive. The CDR3 runs from the conserved cysteine through the conserved F or W. The order of the fields is J gene, V gene, clone size, CDR3 length, D gene, CDR3 protein, CDR3 DNA. D genes are given only for firm matches. The listing skips clone size in some rows; elsewhere it reads once, few, many or a size class.

J: TRBJ1-6; V: TRBV2; size: once; length: 13; D: .; CDR3: CASKRALNSPLHF; DNA: TGTGCCAGCAAGCGGGCCCTGAATTCACCCCTCCACTTT
J: TRBJ2-7; V: TRBV5-5; size: once; length: 14; D: .; CDR3: CASSFDRVSYEQYF; DNA: TGTGCCAGCAGCTTTGACAGAGTCTCCTACGAGCAGTACTTC
J: TRBJ1-2; V: TRBV4-1; size: once; length: 16; D: TRBD1; CDR3: CASSSPGQGYSHGYTF; DNA: TGCGCCAGCAGCTCTCCGGGACAGGGGTATTCCCACGGCTACACCTTC
J: TRBJ2-3; V: TRBV2; size: .; length: 15; D: .; CDR3: CASSEEGVLADTQYF; DNA: TGTGCCAGCAGTGAAGAGGGGGTATTGGCAGATACGCAGTATTTT
J: TRBJ2-2; V: TRBV7-9; size: .; length: 12; D: .; CDR3: CASSPGAGELFF; DNA: TGTGCCAGCAGCCCAGGGGCCGGGGAGCTGTTTTTT
J: TRBJ1-2; V: TRBV4-1; size: .; length: 14; D: TRBD1; CDR3: CASSSIALGTGGTF; DNA: TGCGCCAGCAGCTCCATCGCCCTGGGGACAGGGGGCACCTTC
J: TRBJ1-2; V: TRBV7-9; size: few; length: 12; D: .; CDR3: CASSVSNYGYTF; DNA: TGTGCCAGCAGCGTATCCAACTATGGCTACACCTTC
J: TRBJ1-5; V: TRBV2; size: .; length: 15; D: TRBD1; CDR3: CASRTGQGEYQPQHF; DNA: TGTGCCAGCAGAACGGGACAGGGAGAATATCAGCCCCAGCATTTT
J: TRBJ2-7; V: TRBV19; size: .; length: 14; D: TRBD2; CDR3: CASGASAGGWEQYF; DNA: TGTGCCAGCGGGGCCTCAGCGGGGGGATGGGAGCAGTACTTC
J: TRBJ2-5; V: TRBV10-1; size: .; length: 14; D: .; CDR3: CASSGGDTQETQYF; DNA: TGCGCCAGCAGCGGCGGGGATACCCAAGAGACCCAGTACTTC
J: TRBJ1-5; V: TRBV27; size: .; length: 15; D: TRBD1; CDR3: CASSFAGGAYQPQHF; DNA: TGTGCCAGCAGTTTTGCAGGGGGCGCTTATCAGCCCCAGCATTTT